This entry features one T cell receptor (beta chain) sequence. This clonotype was detected only once. Its antigen remains undetermined. Base qualities are not recorded, but no much larger clone differs from it by a single base. Reading from cysteine to phenylalanine, the CDR3 counts 11 amino acids. Kept here is only the CDR3 DNA, which spans 33 bases and is read in frame from base 1. V loses 1 base at its end and J loses 15 bases; junction bases beyond the gene matches: 6. The germline V gene (reference sequence) provides CDR1 DFQATT and CDR2 SNEGSKA. These data originate in a study of blood T cells in healthy people across ages (dated by TCRdb to the mid-2010s). Regarding the complete study: In model experiments, template switching captured about one uniquely barcoded TCR beta cDNA molecule for every two T cells. Using deep sequencing normalized with unique cDNA molecular identifiers, the study measured how TCR beta repertoire diversity changes with age. To avoid experimental bias, donors of different ages were spread randomly across the sequencing lanes. For two donors (one aged 18 to 29 and one aged 80 or older), the study analyzed two additional independent replicas of 1 million unique cDNA reads from the same blood draw. The donors were divided into four age groups: young (average approximately 17 years), middle-aged (approximately 39), aged (roughly 60) and long-lived (roughly 86).

Libraries were constructed by 5' RACE. Sequencing instrument: Illumina HiSeq 2500. A second 7 to 11 cycle PCR used a sample-barcoded 5' primer and a J-beta primer mix. Each TCR beta cDNA molecule received a unique molecular identifier from a template-switch 5' adaptor carrying 12 random nucleotides. At least 3 million CDR3-containing paired-end reads were obtained from each sample. First-strand cDNA was synthesized from all RNA with the Mint cDNA synthesis kit, primed by a TRBC-specific oligonucleotide. All cDNA was treated with uracil-DNA glycosylase and then went through a first 18-cycle PCR with the universal primers M1SS and BC2_uni_R. Regarding the original processing steps: Each sample was normalized by randomly selecting 1 million high-quality reads, each carrying a distinct molecular identifier. Instead of being binned into consensus sequences, reads with shared molecular identifiers were discarded. MiTCR, run with a Q25 quality threshold and the strictest error-elimination algorithm, handled CDR3 identification, clonotype clustering and error correction. A nonparametric unseen species model using Euler transformation provided a lower-bound estimate of total TCR beta diversity. The public reads were run again by TCRdb, first through fastp at Q25 and then through MiXCR, and only productive beta chains were kept. Duplicate CDR3 protein sequences are folded into a single record with the most common DNA and genes. TCRdb, rather than the study authors, made the V and J calls. Within this sample are roughly 1,800,000 distinct CDR3 sequences, with 49% of them counted one time only. In total, the top ten clones hold roughly 2.1% of the sample.

Systemically healthy Caucasian individuals from Russia, around 38 in total and aged roughly 6 to 100 years, were included as donors. Approximately 10 milliliters of peripheral blood were collected from each donor into EDTA-treated Vacutainer tubes. PBMCs were isolated by Ficoll-Paque density-gradient centrifugation, with at least 7 million obtained per sample. Trizol reagent was used to extract total RNA from the PBMCs, yielding at least 6 micrograms per sample. For every donor, an aliquot of PBMCs went through flow cytometry to measure the percentages of naive CD45RAhigh/CD27high T cells. General study outcomes and caveats: Compared with the aged group, the long-lived group had more naive CD4+ T cells, fewer expanded clones and increased TCR diversity, a pattern suggesting age selection. Conclusive comparison of naive and antigen-experienced compartments was prevented by the profiling of bulk unsorted PBMCs. There was a strong correlation between observed TCR beta diversity and the percentage of naive T cells measured by flow cytometry. Estimates of total diversity based on one million sequenced T cells were regarded as lower bounds and as underestimates. Because donor CMV infection status was unknown, age-related changes in expanded clonotypes were potentially confounded. Observed TCR beta diversity per million T cells fell roughly linearly with age, and a significant reduction was already apparent by age approximately 40.

Sequences were obtained from blood. The chain is assembled from TRBV20-1 and TRBJ2-1, and TRBD2 aligns with 7 junction nucleotides. The receptor was derived from a woman in her thirties or forties in good health. The CDR3: CSARGSGVGFF. The DNA is TGCAGTGCTAGAGGAAGCGGGGTGGGGTTCTTC.